This T cell receptor (beta chain) was sequenced for a study of metastatic and nonmetastatic thyroid tumors. About the research overall: Peripheral blood and tumor or nodule samples from malignant and benign thyroid patients were compared. The study's findings and limits: The study reportedly found significantly higher TCR beta diversity in malignant thyroid tumors than benign nodules, in blood and tumor.

As concerns this clone: No antigen is known for it. One end of the junction is discordant with germline, which a read error may explain.

Authors' processing steps: The authors used CDR3 differences across clinicopathological groups to build a distant-metastasis classifier for papillary thyroid cancer. From the PCR reads, TCRdb re-called clones with MiXCR. The V and J calls were not made by the authors but by TCRdb's processing. The sample consists of roughly 40,000 clones, about 16% of them appearing once. Germline CDR1 is SGDLS and CDR2 is YYNGEE. The CDR3 has 14 residues. All patients were treatment-naive before thyroid surgery. Material for sequencing was blood. This TCR was sampled from a female donor with papillary thyroid cancer or a benign thyroid nodule (not recorded which). Some clones in this sample may be carry-over from other donors' samples. The chain employs TRBV9 and TRBJ2-2; TRBD2 matches 8 bases. The CDR3 DNA follows: TGTGGCAGCAGCCTTAGCGGGGAGGCGGGGGAGCTGTTTTTT. This sequence encodes CGSSLSGEAGELFF. Full variable domain (missing parts from reference TRBV9 and TRBJ2-2): DSGVTQTPKHLITATGQRVTLRCSPRSGDLSVYWYQQSLDQGLQFLIQYYNGEERAKGNILERFSAQQFPDLHSELNLSSLELGDSALYFCGSSLSGEAGELFFGEGSRLTVL.